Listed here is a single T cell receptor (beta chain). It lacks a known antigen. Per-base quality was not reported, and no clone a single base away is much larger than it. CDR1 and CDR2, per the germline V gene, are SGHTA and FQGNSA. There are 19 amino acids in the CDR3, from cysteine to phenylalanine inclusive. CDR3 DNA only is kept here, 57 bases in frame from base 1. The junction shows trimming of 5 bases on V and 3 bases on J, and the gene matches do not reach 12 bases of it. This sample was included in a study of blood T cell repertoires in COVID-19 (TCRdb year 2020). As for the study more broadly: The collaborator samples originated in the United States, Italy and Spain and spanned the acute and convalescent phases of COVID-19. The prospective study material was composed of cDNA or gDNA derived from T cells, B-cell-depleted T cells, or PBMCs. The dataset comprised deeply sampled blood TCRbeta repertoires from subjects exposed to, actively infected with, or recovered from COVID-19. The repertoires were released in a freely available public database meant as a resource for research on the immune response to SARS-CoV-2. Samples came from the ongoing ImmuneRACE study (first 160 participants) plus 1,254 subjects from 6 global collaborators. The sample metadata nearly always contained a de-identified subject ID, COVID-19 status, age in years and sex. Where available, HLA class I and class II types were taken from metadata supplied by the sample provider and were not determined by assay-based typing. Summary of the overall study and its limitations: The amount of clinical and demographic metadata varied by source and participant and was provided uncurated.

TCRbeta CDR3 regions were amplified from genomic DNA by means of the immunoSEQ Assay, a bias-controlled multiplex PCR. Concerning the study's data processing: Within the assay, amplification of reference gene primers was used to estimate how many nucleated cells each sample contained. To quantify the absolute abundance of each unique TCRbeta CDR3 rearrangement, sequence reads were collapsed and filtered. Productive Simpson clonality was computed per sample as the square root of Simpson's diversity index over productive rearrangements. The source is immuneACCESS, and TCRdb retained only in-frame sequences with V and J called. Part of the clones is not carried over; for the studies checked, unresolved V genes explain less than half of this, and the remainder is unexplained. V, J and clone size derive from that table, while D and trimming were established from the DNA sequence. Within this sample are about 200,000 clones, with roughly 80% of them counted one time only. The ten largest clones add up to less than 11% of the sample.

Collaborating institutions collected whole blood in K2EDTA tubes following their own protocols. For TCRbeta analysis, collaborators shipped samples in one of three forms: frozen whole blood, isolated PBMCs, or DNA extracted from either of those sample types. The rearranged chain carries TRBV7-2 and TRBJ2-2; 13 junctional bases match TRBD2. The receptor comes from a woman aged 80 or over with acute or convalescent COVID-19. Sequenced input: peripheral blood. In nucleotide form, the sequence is TGTGCCAGCAGCCTTCTCCCCACTAGCGGGGGGGCATACACCGGGGAGCTGTTTTTT. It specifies CASSLLPTSGGAYTGELFF.